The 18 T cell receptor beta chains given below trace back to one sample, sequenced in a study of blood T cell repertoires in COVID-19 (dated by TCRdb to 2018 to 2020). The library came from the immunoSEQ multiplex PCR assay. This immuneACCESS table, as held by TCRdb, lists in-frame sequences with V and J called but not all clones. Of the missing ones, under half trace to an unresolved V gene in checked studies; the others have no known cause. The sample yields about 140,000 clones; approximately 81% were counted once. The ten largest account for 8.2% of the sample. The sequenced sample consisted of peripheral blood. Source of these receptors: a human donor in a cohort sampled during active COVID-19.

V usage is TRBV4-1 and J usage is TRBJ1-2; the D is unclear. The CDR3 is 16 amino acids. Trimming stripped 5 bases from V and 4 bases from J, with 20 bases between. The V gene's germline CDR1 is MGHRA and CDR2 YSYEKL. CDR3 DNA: TGCGCCAGCAGCTCTCCTCCCGGGATCCTTCCCTATGGCTACACCTTC. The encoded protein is CASSSPPGILPYGYTF.

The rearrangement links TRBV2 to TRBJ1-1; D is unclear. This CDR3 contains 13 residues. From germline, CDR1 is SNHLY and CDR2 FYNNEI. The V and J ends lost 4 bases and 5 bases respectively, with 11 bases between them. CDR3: CASSGRDRTEAFF. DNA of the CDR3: TGTGCCAGCAGTGGGCGGGATCGAACTGAAGCTTTCTTT.

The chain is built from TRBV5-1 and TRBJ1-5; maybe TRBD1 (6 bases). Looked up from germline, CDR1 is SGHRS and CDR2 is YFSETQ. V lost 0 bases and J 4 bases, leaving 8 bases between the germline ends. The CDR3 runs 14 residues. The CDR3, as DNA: TGCGCCAGCAGCTTGGAAGGACAGAATCAGCCCCAGCATTTT. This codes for CASSLEGQNQPQHF.

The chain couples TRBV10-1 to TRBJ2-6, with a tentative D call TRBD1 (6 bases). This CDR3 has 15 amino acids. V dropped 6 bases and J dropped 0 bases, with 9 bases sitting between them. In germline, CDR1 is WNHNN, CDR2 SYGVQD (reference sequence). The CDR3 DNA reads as TGCGCCAGCAGAGGGGGTCTCTCTGGGGCCAACGTCCTGACTTTC. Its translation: CASRGGLSGANVLTF.

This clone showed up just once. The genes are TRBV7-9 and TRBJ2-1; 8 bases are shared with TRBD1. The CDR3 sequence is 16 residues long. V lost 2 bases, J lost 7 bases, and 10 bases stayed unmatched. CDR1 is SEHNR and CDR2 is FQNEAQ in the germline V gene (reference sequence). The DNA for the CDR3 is TGTGCCAGCAGCTTACTTGGTCAGGGGGCGCGGAATGAGCAGTTCTTC. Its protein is CASSLLGQGARNEQFF.

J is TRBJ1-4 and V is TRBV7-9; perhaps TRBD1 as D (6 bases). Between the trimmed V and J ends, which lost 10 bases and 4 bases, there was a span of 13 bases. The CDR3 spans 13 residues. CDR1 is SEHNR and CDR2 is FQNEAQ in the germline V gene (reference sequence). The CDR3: CATQRGGNEKLFF. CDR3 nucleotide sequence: TGTGCCACCCAGAGGGGGGGTAATGAAAAACTGTTTTTT.

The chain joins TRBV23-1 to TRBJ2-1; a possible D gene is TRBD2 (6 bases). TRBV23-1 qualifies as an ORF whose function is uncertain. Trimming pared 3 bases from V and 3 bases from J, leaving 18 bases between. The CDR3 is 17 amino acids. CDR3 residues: CASSQPRRGGNYNEQFF. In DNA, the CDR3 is TGCGCCAGCAGTCAGCCACGCCGGGGCGGGAACTACAATGAGCAGTTCTTC.

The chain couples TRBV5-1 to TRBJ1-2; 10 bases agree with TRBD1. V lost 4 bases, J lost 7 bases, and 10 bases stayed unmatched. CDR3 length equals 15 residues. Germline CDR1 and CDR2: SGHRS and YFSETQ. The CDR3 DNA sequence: TGCGCCAGCAGCCGGGATGACAGGGGGCCGGCTGGCTACACCTTC. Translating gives CASSRDDRGPAGYTF.

CDR3 amino acids: CASSPLAGGDTQYF. DNA for the CDR3: TGTGCCAGCAGCCCTTTAGCGGGAGGAGATACGCAGTATTTT. The chain recombines TRBV3-1 (or the pseudogene TRBV3-2) with TRBJ2-3; 10 bases fit TRBD2. The junction had 3 bases not matched to a gene; V was cut back by 4 bases and J by 5 bases. CDR1 and CDR2 from the germline V gene are LGHDT and YNNKEL (reference sequence). There are 14 residues in the CDR3.

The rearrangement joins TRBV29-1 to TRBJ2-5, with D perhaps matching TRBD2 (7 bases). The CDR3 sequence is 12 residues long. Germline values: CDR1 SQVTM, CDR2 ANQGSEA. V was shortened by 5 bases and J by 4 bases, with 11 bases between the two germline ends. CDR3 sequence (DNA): TGCAGCGTTCAGGGGAGGGGAGAGACCCAGTACTTC. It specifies CSVQGRGETQYF.

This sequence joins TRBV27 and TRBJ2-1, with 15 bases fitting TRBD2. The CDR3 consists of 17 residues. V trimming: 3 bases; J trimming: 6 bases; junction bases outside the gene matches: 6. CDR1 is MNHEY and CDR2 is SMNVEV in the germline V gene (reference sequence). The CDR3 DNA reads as TGTGCCAGCAGTTTTAGGACTAGCGGGAGGGCCCTCAATGAGCAGTTCTTC. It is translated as CASSFRTSGRALNEQFF.

The CDR3 sequence is CASSYTPLGYEQYF. The CDR3 bases are TGTGCCAGCAGTTACACCCCACTCGGCTACGAGCAGTACTTC. The chain carries TRBV6-2 or TRBV6-3 and TRBJ2-7; D gene ambiguous. The germline gives CDR1 MNHEY, CDR2 SVGEGT. Deletions cut 2 bases from V and 3 bases from J, with 11 bases between. The CDR3 contains 14 residues.

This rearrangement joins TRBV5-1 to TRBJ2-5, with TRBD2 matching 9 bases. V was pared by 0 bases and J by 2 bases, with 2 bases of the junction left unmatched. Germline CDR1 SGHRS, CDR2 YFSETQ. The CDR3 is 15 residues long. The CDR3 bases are TGCGCCAGCAGCTTGGCCCTAGCGGGGCAAGAGACCCAGTACTTC. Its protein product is CASSLALAGQETQYF.

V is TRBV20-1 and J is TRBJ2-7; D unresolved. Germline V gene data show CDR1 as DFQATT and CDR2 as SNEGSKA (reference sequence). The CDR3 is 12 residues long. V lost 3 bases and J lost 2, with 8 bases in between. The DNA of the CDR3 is TGCAGTGCTAGTCGGTCTACCTACGAGCAGTACTTC. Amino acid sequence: CSASRSTYEQYF.

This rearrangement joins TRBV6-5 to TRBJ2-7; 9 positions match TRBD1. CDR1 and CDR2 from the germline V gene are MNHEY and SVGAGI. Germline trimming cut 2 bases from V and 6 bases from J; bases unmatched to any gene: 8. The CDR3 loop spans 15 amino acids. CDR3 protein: CASSYKPTGGGEQYF. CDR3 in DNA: TGTGCCAGCAGTTACAAACCTACAGGGGGCGGCGAGCAGTACTTC.

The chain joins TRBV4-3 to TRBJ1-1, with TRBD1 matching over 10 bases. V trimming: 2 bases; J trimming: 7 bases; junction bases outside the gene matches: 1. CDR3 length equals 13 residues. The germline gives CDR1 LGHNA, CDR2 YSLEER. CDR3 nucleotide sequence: TGCGCCAGCAGCCAATGGGACAGGGGTGAAGCTTTCTTT. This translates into CASSQWDRGEAFF.

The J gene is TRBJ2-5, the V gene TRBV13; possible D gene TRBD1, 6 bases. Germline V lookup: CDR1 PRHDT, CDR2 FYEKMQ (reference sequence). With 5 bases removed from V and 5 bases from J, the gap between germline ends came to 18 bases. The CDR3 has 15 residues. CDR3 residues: CASSPKPTGLETQYF. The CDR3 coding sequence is TGTGCCAGCAGCCCAAAACCGACAGGACTGGAGACCCAGTACTTC.

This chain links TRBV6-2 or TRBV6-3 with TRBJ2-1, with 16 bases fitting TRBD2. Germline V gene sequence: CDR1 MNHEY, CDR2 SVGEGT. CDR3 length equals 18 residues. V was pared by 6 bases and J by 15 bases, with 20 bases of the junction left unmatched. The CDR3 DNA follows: TGTGCCAGCAGCCCCTTTCGGCCGGGACTAGCGGGAGGGCTGTGGGTGTTCTTC. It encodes CASSPFRPGLAGGLWVFF.